This T cell receptor (beta chain) was profiled in a study of Graves' ophthalmopathy and Graves' hyperthyroidism. CDR3 length: 12 amino acids. The germline V gene has CDR1 LNHNV and CDR2 YYDKDF (reference sequence). The V gene lost 4 bases and the J gene lost 7 bases, with 8 bases spanning the gap. Scientists amplified the TCR beta CDR3 regions from RNA transcripts. First-round RT-PCR used HTBI primers; second-round multiplex PCR followed. Each CDR3 protein is one row after TCRdb ran MiXCR on the multiplex PCR reads. This table has about 740,000 distinct CDR3 sequences, 35% to 50% appearing once. Moderate-to-severe activity, with CAS ≥3, NOSPECS ≥4 and duration under 3 months, characterized the donors with ophthalmopathy. Additional autoimmune diseases, uncontrolled infections, pregnancy or lactation disqualified patients.

Sequenced material: peripheral blood. This sequence joins TRBV15 and TRBJ1-3, with D tentatively TRBD1 (5 bases). The sequence derives from an adult man with Graves' ophthalmopathy. The CDR3 region is CATSIEGNTIYF. In DNA form, the CDR3 reads TGTGCCACCAGCATAGAGGGGAACACCATATATTTT.